This TCR beta chain was sequenced during a study of T cell clones after liver transplantation (dated by TCRdb to about 2019). The study in broad terms: Samples were obtained from ITN030ST, a randomized trial in which withdrawal of immunosuppression was attempted within 2 years of liver transplantation. Third party-reactive TCRbeta sequences from pre-transplant MLRs were also identified as an antigen-independent comparator for donor-reactive sequences. Until randomization at 12-24 months post-transplant, subjects were given standard immunosuppression, with no induction therapy. The studied cohort comprised 8 liver transplant recipients, 3 classified as tolerant and 5 as non-tolerant. Donor-reactive T cell clones were identified using TCRbeta sequencing after a pre-transplant mixed lymphocyte reaction and were then followed in post-transplant blood. Of the eight recipients, a few were HCV-positive, while the remaining recipients had been transplanted for non-autoimmune, non-viral indications. Tolerance was defined as complete immunosuppression withdrawal for at least one year with no rise in liver enzymes beyond twice the upper limit of normal. Blood samples were taken pre-transplant, pre-randomization before withdrawal, and post-randomization after full withdrawal or failed withdrawal. General conclusions and limits of the study: Donor-reactive sequences decreased more than third party-reactive sequences, which suggests partial antigen-specific deletion that was not related to withdrawal success. In 5 of 8 subjects, regardless of tolerance or HCV status, circulating donor-reactive CD4 TCRbeta sequences dropped significantly post-transplant. In two subjects, low numbers of available donor cells limited the measurable donor-reactive repertoire. The conclusions were preliminary, being limited by small, heterogeneous patient numbers and by non-standardized post-transplant time points. Because no allograft tissue specimens were available, donor-reactive T cells may have migrated into the graft instead of being deleted. Once repertoire turnover was taken into account, donor-reactive detection showed a significant reduction for CD4 in 7 of 8 subjects and for CD8 in 8 of 8.

There are a few counts of this clone. Its specific antigen is unknown. Base qualities were left out, and no much larger clone turns up one base away. Thawed unstimulated PBMCs were stained for CD3, CD4 and CD8 and FACS-sorted into CD3+CD4+ and CD3+CD8+ populations. Randomization to immunosuppression withdrawal applied to every one of the 8 studied subjects. The Qiagen DNeasy Blood and Tissue Kit was used for genomic DNA isolation. The CDR3 spans 13 residues, from the cysteine through the phenylalanine. Solely the CDR3 DNA is kept, with 39 bases framed from the first base. According to the germline V gene (reference sequence), CDR1 reads SGHKS and CDR2 reads YYEKEE. V lost 0 bases and J lost 10 bases; the stretch between them is 8 bases long. High-throughput TCRbeta CDR3 sequencing of frozen genomic DNA was performed by immunoSEQ, with PCR amplification, mapping, bias correction and internal controls included. The paper's processing steps were these. Productive rearrangements were retained, and unique TCRbeta sequences were defined by the CDR3 nucleotide sequence together with the V and J gene. Donor-reactive sequences required at least 5-fold expansion in CFSE-low cells versus unstimulated pre-transplant cells and at least 0.01% frequency. Per-subject minimum frequency thresholds, based on the lowest-template unstimulated sample, ensured at least 90% detection power. Jensen-Shannon divergence between the top 1000 TCRbeta sequences after and before transplant was used to measure repertoire turnover. Changes in detection of donor-reactive sequences were assessed with two-sided Fisher's exact tests. As stored in TCRdb, this immuneACCESS dataset retains in-frame rearrangements with V and J assigned. A fraction of the clones does not appear; measured against another copy, unresolved V genes explain less than half of the discrepancy, and the remainder lacks a known reason. V, J and clone size are those of that table, while D and trimming were read from the DNA. The sample table records approximately 10,000 clones; approximately 74% of these occur just once. Of the sample, about 22% falls within the top ten clones.

The receptor was derived from a human patient who received a liver transplant. Donor T cells from the graft may be present among the T cells after a transplant. The specimen comprised CD4+ T cells from blood, sampled nearly 33 months after liver transplant. The chain is assembled from TRBV5-5 and TRBJ1-6, with no reliable assignment of the D segment. The CDR3 protein is CASSLGVASPLHF. The sequenced DNA: TGTGCCAGCAGCTTGGGGGTTGCATCACCCCTCCACTTT.